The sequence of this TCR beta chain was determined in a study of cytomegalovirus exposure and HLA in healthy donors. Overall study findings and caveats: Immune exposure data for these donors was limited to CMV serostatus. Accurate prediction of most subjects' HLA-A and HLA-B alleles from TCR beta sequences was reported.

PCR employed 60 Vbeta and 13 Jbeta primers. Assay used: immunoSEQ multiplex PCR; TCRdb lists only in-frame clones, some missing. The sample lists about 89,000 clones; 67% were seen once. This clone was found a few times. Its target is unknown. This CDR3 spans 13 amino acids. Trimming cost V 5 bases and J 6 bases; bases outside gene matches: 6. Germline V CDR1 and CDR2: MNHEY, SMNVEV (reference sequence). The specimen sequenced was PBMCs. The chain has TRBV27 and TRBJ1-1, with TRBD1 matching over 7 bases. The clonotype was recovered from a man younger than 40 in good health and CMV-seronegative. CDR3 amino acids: CASSLSGTAEAFF. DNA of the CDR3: TGTGCCAGCAGTCTTTCCGGGACAGCTGAAGCTTTCTTT.